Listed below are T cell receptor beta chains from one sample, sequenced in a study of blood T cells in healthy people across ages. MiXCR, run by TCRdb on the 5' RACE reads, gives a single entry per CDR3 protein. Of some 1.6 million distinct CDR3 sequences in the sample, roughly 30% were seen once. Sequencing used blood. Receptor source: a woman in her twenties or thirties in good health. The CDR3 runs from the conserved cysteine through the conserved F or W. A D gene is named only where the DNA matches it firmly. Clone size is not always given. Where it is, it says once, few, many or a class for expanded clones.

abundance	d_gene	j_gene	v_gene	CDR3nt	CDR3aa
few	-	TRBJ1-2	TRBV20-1	TGCAGTGCCCCAGGATCTAACTATGGCTACACCTTC	CSAPGSNYGYTF
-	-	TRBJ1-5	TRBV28	TGTGCCAGCAGTCCTCGGGGGGCGGTTCAGCCCCAGCATTTT	CASSPRGAVQPQHF
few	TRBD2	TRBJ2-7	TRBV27	TGTGCCAGCAGTTTATCCCGGGGAGGGACCGAGCAGTACTTC	CASSLSRGGTEQYF
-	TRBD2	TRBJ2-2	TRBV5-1	TGCGCCAGCAGCTTGGCCGGCCTAGCGGGAGTTCGGGGCACCGGGGAGCTGTTTTTT	CASSLAGLAGVRGTGELFF
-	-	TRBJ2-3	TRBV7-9	TGTGCCAGCTATAACCCCAGGGGCCGGGATACGCAGTATTTT	CASYNPRGRDTQYF
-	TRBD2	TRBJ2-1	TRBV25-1	TGTGCCAGCAGTCCACTGGAAATAGCGGGGGGGCATACTTCCGATGAGCAGTTCTTC	CASSPLEIAGGHTSDEQFF
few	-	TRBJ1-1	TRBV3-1	TGTGCCAGCAGCCAACCAGACGTGAACACTGAAGCTTTCTTT	CASSQPDVNTEAFF
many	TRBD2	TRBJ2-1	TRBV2	TGTGCCAGCAGGCGACTAGCGGGGGGCAATGAGCAGTTCTTC	CASRRLAGGNEQFF
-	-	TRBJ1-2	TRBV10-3	TGTGCCATCAGCTTGGACGGCTATGGCTACACCTTC	CAISLDGYGYTF
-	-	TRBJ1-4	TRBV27	TGTGCCAGCAGTTTATTGCCAACTAATGAAGAACTGTTTTTT	CASSLLPTNEELFF
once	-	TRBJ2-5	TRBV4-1	TGCGCCAGCAGCCCCTTGTCTACCTACAATGAGCAGTACTTC	CASSPLSTYNEQYF
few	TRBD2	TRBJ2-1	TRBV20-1	TGCAGTGCTGTCCCTCTAGCGGGCTCCTACAATGAGCAGTTCTTC	CSAVPLAGSYNEQFF
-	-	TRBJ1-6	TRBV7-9	TGTGCCAGCAGCTTCGACTCTGGCTTATCACCCCTCCACTTT	CASSFDSGLSPLHF
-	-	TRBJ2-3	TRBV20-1	TGCAGTGCTAGAGATCCACGGGTAGGCACAGATACGCAGTATTTT	CSARDPRVGTDTQYF
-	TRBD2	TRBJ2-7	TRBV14	TGTGCCAGCAGTCTACTAGCGGGGCTAGGGGCGTACAATGAGCAGTACTTC	CASSLLAGLGAYNEQYF
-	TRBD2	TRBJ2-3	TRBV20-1	TGCAGTGCTAGTAGCGGGGCGGACCCGTATTTT	CSASSGADPYF
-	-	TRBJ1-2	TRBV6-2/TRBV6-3	TGTGCCAGCAGCGAATTTAACTATGGCTACACCTTC	CASSEFNYGYTF
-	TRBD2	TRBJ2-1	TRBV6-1	TGTGCCAGCATCCGGACTAGCGGGCCCCTAGTGGGCAATGAGCAGTTCTTC	CASIRTSGPLVGNEQFF
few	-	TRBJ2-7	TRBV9	TGTGCCAGCAGCGCCGGGCCGCTCTACGAGCAGTACTTC	CASSAGPLYEQYF
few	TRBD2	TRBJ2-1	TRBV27	TGTGCCAGCAGTGGGGGACTAGCGGGGGTTGAGCAGTTCTTC	CASSGGLAGVEQFF
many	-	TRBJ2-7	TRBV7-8	TGTGCCAGCAGCTTATCTACGGGGTTCGACGAGCAGTACTTC	CASSLSTGFDEQYF
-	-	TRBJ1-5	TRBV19	TGTGCCAGTAGTATTGAAGGGACAAGCAATCAGCCCCAGCATTTT	CASSIEGTSNQPQHF
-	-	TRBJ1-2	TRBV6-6	TGTGCCAGCAGTTTACCCCGGGACGGCGGGGGCTACACCTTC	CASSLPRDGGGYTF
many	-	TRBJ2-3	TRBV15	TGTGCCACCACCGATGGAGGGGATACGCAGTATTTT	CATTDGGDTQYF
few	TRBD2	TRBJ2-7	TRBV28	TGTGCCAGCAGGCGGACTAGCGGGAGAGGCGAGCAGTACTTC	CASRRTSGRGEQYF
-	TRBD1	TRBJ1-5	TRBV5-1	TGCGCCAGCAGGCCGACAGGGGATAGCAATCAGCCCCAGCATTTT	CASRPTGDSNQPQHF
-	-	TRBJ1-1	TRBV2	TGTGCCAGCAGACCCACTGACAGAGGAGCTTTCTTT	CASRPTDRGAFF
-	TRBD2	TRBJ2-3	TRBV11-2	TGTGCCAGCAGCCCCTGGGATAGCGGGGGGCCGTTGGCAGATACGCAGTATTTT	CASSPWDSGGPLADTQYF
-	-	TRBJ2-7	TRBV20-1	TGCAGTGCCCGGGACCGAACGTATTTGGAGCAGTACTTC	CSARDRTYLEQYF
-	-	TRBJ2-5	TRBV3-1	TGTGCCAGCAGAGTCAGGGGTTCCGAGACCCAGTACTTC	CASRVRGSETQYF
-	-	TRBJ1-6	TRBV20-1	TGCAGTGCTCCTGGGAGGGGTAATTCACCCCTCCACTTT	CSAPGRGNSPLHF
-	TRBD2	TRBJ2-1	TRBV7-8	TGTGCCAGCAGGATCTTGGTAATAGCGGGGAGGGATGAGCAGTTCTTC	CASRILVIAGRDEQFF
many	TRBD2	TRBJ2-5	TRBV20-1	TGCAGTGCTAGAGATCCGGGACTAGCGGGGGGGCGCGGAGAGACCCAGTACTTC	CSARDPGLAGGRGETQYF
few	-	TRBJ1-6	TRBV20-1	TGCAGTGCTCGAAGGGAGGTCGATTCACCCCTCCACTTT	CSARREVDSPLHF
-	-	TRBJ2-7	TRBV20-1	TGCAGTGCTAGCGATACTGCACCCTACGAGCAGTACTTC	CSASDTAPYEQYF
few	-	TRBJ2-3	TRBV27	TGTGCCAGCCGAGACATATCTAGCACAGATACGCAGTATTTT	CASRDISSTDTQYF
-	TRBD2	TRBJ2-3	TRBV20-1	TGCAGTGCTAGGTCTTTGCGGGGGGGCGATCCGAGGGCAGATACGCAGTATTTT	CSARSLRGGDPRADTQYF
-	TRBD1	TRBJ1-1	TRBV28	TGTGCCAGCAGTTTTGGGGGGACAGGACAAGGGGAAGCTTTCTTT	CASSFGGTGQGEAFF
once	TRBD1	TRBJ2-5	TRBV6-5	TGTGCCAGCAGTTACGGGACAGGGAGTCGGGAGACCCAGTACTTC	CASSYGTGSRETQYF
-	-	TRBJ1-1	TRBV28	TGTGCCAGCAGTCACGGGTCTACAGGGAACCCTGAAGCTTTCTTT	CASSHGSTGNPEAFF
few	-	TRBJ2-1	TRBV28	TGTGCCAGCAGTTTAAGGGGCCCCAGAAACTACAATGAGCAGTTCTTC	CASSLRGPRNYNEQFF
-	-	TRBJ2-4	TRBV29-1	TGCAGCGTTTTAGCCAAAAACATTCAGTACTTC	CSVLAKNIQYF
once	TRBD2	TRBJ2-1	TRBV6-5	TGTGCCAGCAGTTCATATGGACTAGCGGGTTACAATGAGCAGTTCTTC	CASSSYGLAGYNEQFF
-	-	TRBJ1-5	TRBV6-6	TGTGCCAGCAGTACAGTGCACTATAGCAATCAGCCCCAGCATTTT	CASSTVHYSNQPQHF
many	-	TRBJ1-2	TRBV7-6	TGTGCCAGCAGCTTAGTTACCGGGTATGGCTACACCTTC	CASSLVTGYGYTF
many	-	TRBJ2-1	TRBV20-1	TGCAGTGCTAGGAGCGTTACCTACAATGAGCAGTTCTTC	CSARSVTYNEQFF
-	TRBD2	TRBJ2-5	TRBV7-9	TGTGCCAGCAACTTCGGGACTAGCGGGAGTAAGAAGACCCAGTACTTC	CASNFGTSGSKKTQYF
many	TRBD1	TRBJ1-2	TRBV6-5	TGTGCCAGCAGAACAGGGGTAGATGGCTACACCTTC	CASRTGVDGYTF
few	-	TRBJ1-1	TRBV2	TGTGCCAGCAGTCTTGAACAGGGTGTTGACACTGAAGCTTTCTTT	CASSLEQGVDTEAFF
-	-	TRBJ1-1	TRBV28	TGTGCCAGCAGTTTATCCCCACAGGTTATGGACACTGAAGCTTTCTTT	CASSLSPQVMDTEAFF
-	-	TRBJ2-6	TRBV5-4	TGTGCCAGCAGCTTGTTAGCGGAAGCTGGGGCCAACGTCCTGACTTTC	CASSLLAEAGANVLTF
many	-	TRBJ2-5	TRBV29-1	TGCAGCGTTGTACTCGGGTCCAAGGCTCAAGAGACCCAGTACTTC	CSVVLGSKAQETQYF
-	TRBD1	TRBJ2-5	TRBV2	TGTGCCAGCAGTAAGGGACAGTACGAAGAGACCCAGTACTTC	CASSKGQYEETQYF
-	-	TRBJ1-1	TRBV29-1	TGCAGCATCAGACCGGGGCTGAACACTGAAGCTTTCTTT	CSIRPGLNTEAFF
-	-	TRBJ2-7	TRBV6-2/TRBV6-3	TGTGCCAGCAGTTATCCCCTAGCCATTCGCTACGAGCAGTACTTC	CASSYPLAIRYEQYF